This T cell receptor (beta chain) is drawn from a study of cytomegalovirus exposure and HLA in healthy donors. Study details: The same platform was used for the roughly 120 validation repertoires as for the approximately 630 first-cohort repertoires, as reported in a later analysis.

Study-wide points: Testing in vitro showed a few CMV-associated chains specific for CMV antigens. For cytomegalovirus status, the classifier reportedly gave diagnoses with high specificity and sensitivity.

Germline V gene lookup returns CDR1 SQVTM and CDR2 ANQGSEA. V shed 2 bases and J 4 bases; nucleotides not matched to a gene: 13. This CDR3 is 17 amino acids long. On this clone: Its antigen is unknown.

Sequencing was performed with immunoSEQ multiplex PCR; in TCRdb, only in-frame clones are kept and a portion is missing. The table lists some 200,000 clones, 80% to 95% of them singletons. This rearrangement joins TRBV29-1 to TRBJ2-1, with 8 bases fitting TRBD2. This clonotype was obtained from a woman under 30 in good health and CMV-seronegative. Sequencing input: PBMCs. DNA of the CDR3: TGCAGCGTTGAACCCCGGGGACTAGGAATCAAATACAATGAGCAGTTCTTC. Its translation is CSVEPRGLGIKYNEQFF.